Listed below are T cell receptor beta chains from one sample, sequenced in a study of blood T cell repertoires in COVID-19. Assay used: immunoSEQ multiplex PCR; TCRdb lists only in-frame clones, some missing. The data show about 85,000 clones, about 80% seen once. Sequencing was carried out using peripheral blood. These receptors all come from a human donor in a cohort sampled during active COVID-19. The CDR3 runs from the conserved cysteine through the conserved F or W. D genes are given only for firm matches. Only some rows state a clone size, as once, few, many or a class for expanded clones.

clone_size j_call d_call v_call cdr3_aa cdr3_nt
. TRBJ2-5 TRBD2 TRBV5-1 CASRLATETQYF TGCGCCAGCAGACTAGCGACGGAGACCCAGTACTTC
once TRBJ2-3 TRBD2 TRBV9 CASSVGKRGILDTQYF TGTGCCAGCAGCGTGGGAAAGCGGGGAATACTAGATACGCAGTATTTT
. TRBJ2-2 TRBD2 TRBV4-1 CASSQRNLAGFRTGELFF TGCGCCAGCAGCCAGAGAAACCTAGCGGGGTTTCGCACCGGGGAGCTGTTTTTT
. TRBJ1-3 . TRBV5-1 CASSASPGGQSSGNTIYF TGCGCCAGCAGCGCGTCCCCCGGAGGACAGAGCTCTGGAAACACCATATATTTT
. TRBJ1-3 . TRBV19 CASSLLGAGNTIYF TGTGCCAGTAGCCTTTTAGGGGCTGGAAACACCATATATTTT
. TRBJ1-2 TRBD1 TRBV5-1 CASSLEGQARGYTF TGCGCCAGCAGCTTGGAGGGACAGGCTCGTGGCTACACCTTC
once TRBJ2-1 . TRBV19 CASRSSTAYNEQFF TGTGCCAGTCGATCCTCTACAGCATACAATGAGCAGTTCTTC
. TRBJ1-2 TRBD1 TRBV5-1 CASSLQDRIYGYTF TGCGCCAGCAGCTTACAGGACAGGATCTATGGCTACACCTTC
. TRBJ2-3 . TRBV28 CASSLTQGTDTQYF TGTGCCAGCAGTTTGACACAAGGCACAGATACGCAGTATTTT
. TRBJ2-1 TRBD2 TRBV18 CASSPSGRGEQFF TGTGCCAGCTCACCATCAGGGAGGGGTGAGCAGTTCTTC
. TRBJ2-1 . TRBV29-1 CSVEFSMRKYNEQFF TGCAGCGTTGAATTTAGTATGCGGAAATACAATGAGCAGTTCTTC